The 10 T cell receptor beta chains in this list originate from one sample, sequenced in a study of cytomegalovirus exposure and HLA in healthy donors. Sequencing was performed with immunoSEQ multiplex PCR; in TCRdb, only in-frame clones are kept and a portion is missing. The sample contains 55,000 to 75,000 clones, 80% to 95% of which appear only once. The sample consisted of PBMCs. These receptors all come from a man younger than 35 in good health and CMV-seropositive.

The rearrangement uses TRBV2 and TRBJ2-3; a possible D gene is TRBD1 (6 bases). In germline, CDR1 is SNHLY, CDR2 FYNNEI. The CDR3 is 15 residues long. The V and J ends lost 3 bases and 0 bases respectively, with 10 bases between them. CDR3 residues: CASSDRDTSTDTQYF. CDR3 nucleotide sequence: TGTGCCAGCAGTGACCGGGACACTAGCACAGATACGCAGTATTTT.

The chain joins TRBV29-1 to TRBJ2-5; 8 positions match TRBD2. The ends lost 8 bases at V and 2 bases at J; junction bases unmatched: 7. The CDR3 consists of 13 residues. The germline V gene encodes CDR1 SQVTM and CDR2 ANQGSEA. The CDR3 spells CSFVGGGQETQYF. The CDR3 DNA reads as TGCAGCTTCGTCGGCGGGGGGCAAGAGACCCAGTACTTC.

The chain couples TRBV2 to TRBJ1-5; 10 bases agree with TRBD1. Germline V lookup: CDR1 SNHLY, CDR2 FYNNEI. The CDR3 extends over 17 amino acids. With 4 bases clipped from V and 3 bases from J, the junction kept 9 bases outside the gene matches. The CDR3: CASSVATGGHNNQPQHF. The CDR3 nucleotides are TGTGCCAGCAGTGTTGCGACAGGGGGCCATAACAATCAGCCCCAGCATTTT.

The chain recombines TRBV7-9 with TRBJ1-2, with D uncertain. Germline V gene sequence: CDR1 SEHNR, CDR2 FQNEAQ (reference sequence). Trimming took 2 bases from V and 8 from J, leaving 6 bases between them. CDR3 length: 11 amino acids. The CDR3 here is CASSLNGGYTF. CDR3 bases: TGTGCCAGCAGCTTAAACGGGGGCTACACCTTC.

The chain couples TRBV27 to TRBJ1-1, with TRBD1 identical over 7 bases. The CDR3 extends over 15 amino acids. Germline V CDR1 and CDR2: MNHEY, SMNVEV (reference sequence). V was clipped by 0 bases and J by 0 bases; unmatched bases: 1. The CDR3 sequence is CASSLSQGVNTEAFF. The CDR3 nucleotides are TGTGCCAGCAGTTTATCCCAGGGGGTGAACACTGAAGCTTTCTTT.

The V call is TRBV14, the J call TRBJ1-1, with D maybe TRBD1 (6 bases). Germline CDR1 SGHDN, CDR2 FVKESK. The germline V and J ends were trimmed by 3 bases and 2 bases, with 13 bases remaining between them. The CDR3 has 15 residues. The CDR3 DNA is TGTGCCAGCAGCCACTTATCGGGACAAAACACTGAAGCTTTCTTT. This translates into CASSHLSGQNTEAFF.

V is TRBV21-1 and J is TRBJ2-1; the D segment call TRBD1 is taken from the table without a DNA check. TRBV21-1 is a recognized pseudogene. The CDR3 totals 13 residues. CDR3 residues: CAIDTFVRNEQFF. The CDR3 DNA sequence: TGTGCCATCGACACCTTCGTTAGGAATGAGCAGTTCTTC.

The V gene is TRBV7-9, the J gene TRBJ2-1; 11 bases line up with TRBD2. With V trimmed by 1 base and J by 7 bases, 6 bases remained unmatched. The CDR3 covers 16 residues. Per the germline V gene, CDR1 is SEHNR and CDR2 is FQNEAQ (reference sequence). The CDR3 DNA reads as TGTGCCAGCAGCTTAGTGAGGCTAGCGGGAGGTAATGAGCAGTTCTTC. It codes for CASSLVRLAGGNEQFF.

The rearrangement joins TRBV19 to TRBJ2-3; 9 bases match TRBD2. Germline V gene data show CDR1 as LNHDA and CDR2 as SQIVND (reference sequence). With 6 bases clipped from V and 6 bases from J, the junction kept 1 base outside the gene matches. The CDR3 loop spans 12 amino acids. Written as DNA, the CDR3 is TGTGCCAGTAGGCTAGCGGGGGATACGCAGTATTTT. It translates to CASRLAGDTQYF.

This chain joins TRBV5-1 and TRBJ2-5, with 11 bases identical to TRBD1. Germline CDR1 SGHRS, CDR2 YFSETQ. The ends lost 4 bases at V and 5 bases at J; junction bases unmatched: 4. CDR3 length: 14 amino acids. This chain's CDR3 is CASSVGQGAETQYF. The DNA for the CDR3 is TGCGCCAGCAGCGTCGGACAGGGGGCTGAGACCCAGTACTTC.